A selection of T cell receptor beta chains follows, all from one sample in a study of shared T cell receptors in the human thymus. Assay: immunoSEQ multiplex PCR; the TCRdb copy retains only in-frame clones and omits some. The sample contains about 730,000 clones, 80% to 90% of which appear only once. The same sample was also studied in work on human thymus T cells.

What was sequenced was thymocytes. The receptors here all came from a girl in the first two years of life with a congenital heart defect. The CDR3 runs from the conserved cysteine through the conserved F or W. A D gene is named only where the DNA matches it firmly. Clone sizes are given selectively: once, few, many, or a class where the clone is expanded.

V gene	clone size	D gene	J gene	CDR3 DNA	CDR3 protein
TRBV5-1	few	.	TRBJ1-4	TGCGCCAGCACCAGAGAGGGCGCAACTAATGAAAAACTGTTTTTT	CASTREGATNEKLFF
TRBV4-1	.	.	TRBJ2-3	TGCGCCAGCAGCCAAGATTGGGGGGCAGATACGCAGTATTTT	CASSQDWGADTQYF
TRBV10-3	.	TRBD1	TRBJ1-2	TGTGCCATCAGCCTTTGGACAGGGGAGGATGGCTACACCTTC	CAISLWTGEDGYTF
TRBV5-1	.	TRBD1	TRBJ2-5	TGCGCCAGCAGCCCGTACCCAGGGGGCGCCGGGACCCAGTACTTC	CASSPYPGGAGTQYF
TRBV6-5	.	.	TRBJ2-1	TGTGCCAGCAGTTACTCTAGAGGGACACCCTACAATGAGCAGTTCTTC	CASSYSRGTPYNEQFF
TRBV6-7	.	TRBD1	TRBJ2-7	TGTGCCAGCAGGACAGGGGCCTACGAGCAGTACTTC	CASRTGAYEQYF
TRBV6-5	.	TRBD2	TRBJ2-7	TGTGCCAGCAGGACCGGGGCGGGGGGGCTCGAGCAGTACTTC	CASRTGAGGLEQYF
TRBV7-3	once	.	TRBJ1-1	TGTGCCAGCAGCTCGAGACCGGAGTCTGAAGCTTTCTTT	CASSSRPESEAFF
TRBV9	.	.	TRBJ1-4	TGTGCCAGCTCAAAAGCGGAGATTAATGAAAAACTGTTTTTT	CASSKAEINEKLFF
TRBV6-9	.	TRBD2	TRBJ2-2	TGTGCCAGCAGCGGGACGGGGACTAGCGGGGGTGTGAACACCGGGGAGCTGTTTTTT	CASSGTGTSGGVNTGELFF
TRBV5-4	.	.	TRBJ1-3	TGTGCCAGCAGAAACCAGGACAGCCGCTCTGGAAACACCATATATTTT	CASRNQDSRSGNTIYF
TRBV7-8	.	TRBD1	TRBJ1-2	TGTGCCAGCAGCTTAGATCTGCCGAGGGGGCGCCGGAATGGCTACACCTTC	CASSLDLPRGRRNGYTF
TRBV12-5	.	.	TRBJ2-7	TGTGCTAGTGGTTTGGTACCCCCGACCAAAAAGGAGCGCGAGCAGTACTTC	CASGLVPPTKKEREQYF
TRBV29-1	.	TRBD1	TRBJ1-2	TGCAGCGTTCTACAGGGGGCGGTGGACGGCTACACCTTC	CSVLQGAVDGYTF
TRBV4-1	.	.	TRBJ1-4	TGCGCCAGCAGCCAAGTTAACCGGAATGAAAAACTGTTTTTT	CASSQVNRNEKLFF
TRBV20-1	once	.	TRBJ2-5	TGCAGTGCTAGAAGGGAGGAGACCCAGTACTTC	CSARREETQYF
TRBV27	.	.	TRBJ1-6	TGTGCCAGCAGTTGGGCCAGCCGCTATAATTCACCCCTCCACTTT	CASSWASRYNSPLHF
TRBV5-1	.	.	TRBJ2-3	TGCGCCAGCAGCTTTGACTCCGACAGAGATACGCAGTATTTT	CASSFDSDRDTQYF
TRBV4-3	.	TRBD1	TRBJ1-1	TGCGCCAGCAGCCAAATATACAGGGGGCTGGACACTGAAGCTTTCTTT	CASSQIYRGLDTEAFF
TRBV27	.	TRBD1	TRBJ1-5	TGTGCCAGCAGTCCCTTGACAGGGACGGGGAATCAGCCCCAGCATTTT	CASSPLTGTGNQPQHF
TRBV4-1	.	TRBD1	TRBJ1-1	TGCGCCAGCAGCCAAGGTTGGGTATTACAGGGGAATCACACTGAAGCTTTCTTT	CASSQGWVLQGNHTEAFF
TRBV9	once	.	TRBJ1-2	TGTGCCAGCAGCGTAGGACCCGACAGACACTATGGCTACACCTTC	CASSVGPDRHYGYTF
TRBV7-4	.	.	TRBJ2-5	TGTGCCAGCAGACGACCGGGGGTCCAAGAGACCCAGTACTTC	CASRRPGVQETQYF
TRBV15	.	.	TRBJ1-1	TGTGCCACCAGGGGTTTGGGCTGCTGGTTGAACACTGAAGCTTTCTTT	CATRGLGCWLNTEAFF
TRBV11-2	.	TRBD2	TRBJ2-5	TGTGCCAGCAAAACTAGCGGGGGATTACAAGAGACCCAGTACTTC	CASKTSGGLQETQYF
TRBV6-5	.	.	TRBJ1-1	TGTGCCAGCAGTTCCGGGCGGACAGCGCCGGGGGGTGAAGCTTTCTTT	CASSSGRTAPGGEAFF
TRBV5-5	.	TRBD1	TRBJ1-1	TGTGCCAGCAGCTTGAATGACAGGGCTGAAGCTTTCTTT	CASSLNDRAEAFF
TRBV5-4	.	.	TRBJ1-2	TGTGCCAGCAGCTTGGCCAAGGAGGGTAGGGATGGCTACACCTTC	CASSLAKEGRDGYTF
TRBV10-2	.	TRBD2	TRBJ2-5	TGCGCCAGCAGTGGCATCGCGGGGGGGCAAGAGACCCAGTACTTC	CASSGIAGGQETQYF
TRBV6-1	few	.	TRBJ2-7	TGTGCCAGCAGTGAAATATTCGGCCAGGCTGCCTACGAGCAGTACTTC	CASSEIFGQAAYEQYF
TRBV28	.	TRBD1	TRBJ1-5	TGTGCCAGCAGTTCCAACAGGGGGCGCAGCAATCAGCCCCAGCATTTT	CASSSNRGRSNQPQHF
TRBV6-1	.	TRBD1	TRBJ1-2	TGTGCCAGCAGTGTTCCAGCGGGGGACAGCCGCCACGGGACTTATGGCTACACCTTC	CASSVPAGDSRHGTYGYTF
TRBV2	.	TRBD1	TRBJ1-2	TGTGCCAGCAGCGCTCCGGGACAGGGCGGGAAACCTAACTATGGCTACACCTTC	CASSAPGQGGKPNYGYTF
TRBV19	.	TRBD1	TRBJ2-4	TGTGCCAGTAGTATAGAACAGGGGGGCGCCAAAAACATTCAGTACTTC	CASSIEQGGAKNIQYF
TRBV6-6	.	.	TRBJ1-1	TGTGCCAGCAGTCTAGGGGTGGCTGAAGCTTTCTTT	CASSLGVAEAFF
TRBV12-1	.	.	TRBJ2-3	TGTGCCAGCAGCTTTATCCCGGGACTAGCGGGGCGGGGTGGCACAGATACGCAGTATTTT	CASSFIPGLAGRGGTDTQYF
TRBV12-5	.	TRBD2	TRBJ2-3	TGTGCTAGTGGTTTGGTAACCCGGACTAGCGGGGCAAGCACAGATACGCAGTATTTT	CASGLVTRTSGASTDTQYF
TRBV2	.	.	TRBJ1-1	TGTGCCAGCGGAGGGAACACTGAAGCTTTCTTT	CASGGNTEAFF
TRBV7-8	.	TRBD1	TRBJ1-2	TGTGCCAGCAGCCGAAAACCAACAGGGGAGGGCTACACCTTC	CASSRKPTGEGYTF
TRBV6-5	.	TRBD2	TRBJ2-5	TGTGCCACTGGGACTAGCGGGGTCCAAGAGACCCAGTACTTC	CATGTSGVQETQYF
TRBV30	few	.	TRBJ1-2	TGTGCCTGGACTCTTGTCGGGGAGAGGGGCTACACCTTC	CAWTLVGERGYTF
TRBV5-1	.	.	TRBJ2-1	TGCGCCAGCAGCCGGAGGGGGGGCCACAATGAGCAGTTCTTC	CASSRRGGHNEQFF
TRBV7-9	.	.	TRBJ2-1	TGTGCCAGCAGCTTAGCGGGGGGGCTAAATGAGCAGTTCTTC	CASSLAGGLNEQFF
TRBV5-5	.	.	TRBJ2-3	TGTGCCAGCAGCCTGACGGTACTATCGAGCGGCTCTAGCACAGATACGCAGTATTTT	CASSLTVLSSGSSTDTQYF
TRBV19	.	.	TRBJ2-2	TGTGCCAGTAGTATAGAAGGGGACTCAACCGGGGAGCTGTTTTTT	CASSIEGDSTGELFF